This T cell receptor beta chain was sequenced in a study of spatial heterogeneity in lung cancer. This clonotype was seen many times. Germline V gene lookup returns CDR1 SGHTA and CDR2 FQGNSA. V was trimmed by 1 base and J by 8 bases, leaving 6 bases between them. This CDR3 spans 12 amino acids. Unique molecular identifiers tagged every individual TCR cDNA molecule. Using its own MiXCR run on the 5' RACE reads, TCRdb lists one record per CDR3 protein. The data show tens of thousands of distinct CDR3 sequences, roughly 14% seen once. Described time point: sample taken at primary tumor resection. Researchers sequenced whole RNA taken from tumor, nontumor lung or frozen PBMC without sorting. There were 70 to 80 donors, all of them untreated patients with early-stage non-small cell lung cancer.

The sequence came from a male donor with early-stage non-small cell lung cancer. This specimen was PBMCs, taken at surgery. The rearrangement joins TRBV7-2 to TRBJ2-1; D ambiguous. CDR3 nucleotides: TGTGCCAGCAGCTTAGGCGCGGATGAGCAGTTCTTC. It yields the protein CASSLGADEQFF.